Following are 12 T cell receptor beta chains from one sample sequenced in a study of blood T cells in healthy people across ages. Combining a sample-barcoded 5' primer with a J-beta primer mix, a second PCR ran for roughly 7 to 11 cycles. Using its own MiXCR run on the 5' RACE reads, TCRdb lists one record per CDR3 protein. The data show under 2,000,000 distinct CDR3 sequences, with about 49% seen just once and around 2.1% held by the top ten. Sequencing was performed on blood. Receptor source: a woman in her thirties or forties in good health.

The chain couples TRBV5-1 to TRBJ2-1, with TRBD1 matching 8 bases. V dropped 3 bases and J dropped 4; count of bases not matched to a gene: 9. Looked up from germline, CDR1 is SGHRS and CDR2 is YFSETQ. CDR3 length: 16 residues. The CDR3 here is CASSWPRGQGYNEQFF. The CDR3, as DNA: TGCGCCAGCAGCTGGCCCAGAGGACAGGGTTACAATGAGCAGTTCTTC.

This clonotype was detected a few times. The chain uses TRBV5-1 and TRBJ2-1; 7 bases map to TRBD1. This CDR3 region has 17 residues. Germline V gene data show CDR1 as SGHRS and CDR2 as YFSETQ. The J segment lost 0 bases and the V segment lost 9 bases, leaving 15 bases of the junction unmatched. The CDR3 sequence is CATTPEPRDSSYNEQFF. CDR3 in DNA: TGCGCCACCACACCCGAACCCCGGGACAGCTCCTACAATGAGCAGTTCTTC.

This clonotype was counted a few times. The chain has TRBV15 and TRBJ2-3; the match to TRBD1 covers 9 bases. Trimming cost V 0 bases and J 4 bases; bases outside gene matches: 2. In germline, CDR1 is LNHNV, CDR2 YYDKDF (reference sequence). The CDR3 sequence is 15 residues long. CDR3 region: CATSRERQGADTQYF. CDR3 DNA sequence: TGTGCCACCAGCAGAGAACGACAGGGGGCAGATACGCAGTATTTT.

J is TRBJ2-3 and V is TRBV2; TRBD1 matches 10 bases. With V trimmed by 6 bases and J by 8 bases, 11 bases remained unmatched. The length of the CDR3 is 15 residues. Germline-derived CDR1 and CDR2 are SNHLY and FYNNEI. The CDR3 DNA is TGTGCCAGCAGGCCTCGGACAGGGGGGGTTGGTACGCAGTATTTT. This translates into CASRPRTGGVGTQYF.

This chain connects TRBV10-3 to TRBJ1-2; D not certain. The V end was cut by 0 bases, the J end by 2 bases, with 13 bases between. This CDR3 comprises 16 residues. Germline loops: CDR1 ENHRY, CDR2 SYGVKD. CDR3 DNA: TGTGCCATCAGTGAGTCGGCCAGCCTCCAGAACTATGGCTACACCTTC. Encoded protein: CAISESASLQNYGYTF.

This clonotype was seen more than once but under ten times. The V gene is TRBV12-3 or TRBV12-4, the J gene TRBJ2-7, with D perhaps matching TRBD1 or TRBD2 (6 bases each). The CDR3 covers 14 residues. V was shortened by 5 bases and J by 6 bases, with 17 bases between the two germline ends. The CDR3 is CASSPPLGGGEQYF. CDR3 nucleotides: TGTGCCAGCAGTCCTCCCCTCGGAGGGGGCGAGCAGTACTTC.

The chain couples TRBV6-5 to TRBJ2-1; D is undetermined. The germline CDR1 and CDR2 sequences are MNHEY and SVGAGI. The length of the CDR3 is 14 residues. Between the trimmed V and J ends, which lost 8 bases and 5 bases, there was a span of 16 bases. CDR3 region: CASELGGENNEQFF. The CDR3 DNA is TGTGCCAGCGAGCTAGGTGGAGAAAACAATGAGCAGTTCTTC.

The V and J genes are TRBV25-1 and TRBJ2-7; the D gene could be TRBD1 or TRBD2 (5 bases each). V lost 6 bases and J 3 bases, leaving 15 bases between the germline ends. Germline CDR1 reads MGHDK; CDR2 reads SYGVNS. CDR3 size: 14 residues. As DNA, the CDR3 is TGTGCCAGCAGCAAAGCGGACAAATTCTACGAGCAGTACTTC. This encodes CASSKADKFYEQYF.

The rearrangement uses TRBV6-2 or TRBV6-3 and TRBJ2-1, with 11 bases lining up with TRBD2. Germline V CDR1 and CDR2: MNHEY, SVGEGT. Losses at the gene ends were 5 bases for V and 9 bases for J; bases not matched to a gene: 12. This CDR3 is built from 16 residues. CDR3: CASSHPTSGAPSEQFF. In DNA, the CDR3 is TGTGCCAGCAGTCATCCGACTAGCGGGGCGCCCAGTGAGCAGTTCTTC.

This rearrangement joins TRBV29-1 to TRBJ1-2; 10 nucleotides align to TRBD1. V was pared by 8 bases and J by 8 bases, with 11 bases of the junction left unmatched. The CDR3 consists of 13 residues. Germline assignment: CDR1 SQVTM and CDR2 ANQGSEA. The CDR3 bases are TGCAGCTCTACCGGGACAGGGGAACGAGGCTACACCTTC. It yields the protein CSSTGTGERGYTF.

V and J are TRBV10-3 and TRBJ2-3, with 8 bases lining up with TRBD1. The CDR3 is 14 residues long. Germline CDR1 is ENHRY and CDR2 is SYGVKD. J lost 3 bases, V lost 6 bases, and 5 bases had no gene match. CDR3 sequence reads: CAISPGQETDTQYF. The CDR3 nucleotides read TGTGCCATCAGCCCGGGACAGGAGACAGATACGCAGTATTTT.

The chain has TRBV6-5 and TRBJ1-1; no clear D. Germline-derived CDR1 and CDR2 are MNHEY and SVGAGI. This CDR3 contains 17 residues. V was cut by 0 bases and J by 1 base, with 15 bases left in between. The CDR3 reads CASSYSILNSRNTEAFF. DNA for the CDR3: TGTGCCAGCAGTTACTCGATTCTGAACAGCAGGAACACTGAAGCTTTCTTT.